This T cell receptor (beta chain) was documented in a study of low-dose radiotherapy and immunotherapy resistance in tumors. For the study at large: Intravenous ipilimumab 1 mg/kg every six weeks was given with nivolumab 240 mg every two weeks. Participants were given intravenous cyclophosphamide 200 mg/m2 every two weeks, one day before radiation and immunotherapy.

With TRAV- and TRBV-specific primers, first-strand cDNA was made, covering the alpha and beta chains. The TCRs were subjected to amplification over around 18 PCR cycles employing a constant-region primer in conjunction with a V-primer adapter. One entry per CDR3 protein results from TCRdb running MiXCR on the reads. Of fewer than 90,000 distinct CDR3 sequences in the sample, approximately 17% were seen once. Time point: before trial treatment. Low-dose radiotherapy, low-dose cyclophosphamide, aspirin, ipilimumab and nivolumab were all given to the donors. In its sample, this clonotype was seen many times. V was trimmed by 1 base and J by 7 bases, leaving 17 bases between them. The CDR3 extends over 16 amino acids. Germline assignment: CDR1 SGHDT and CDR2 YYEEEE.

The chain uses TRBV5-6 and TRBJ2-2; D gene unclear. The receptor was derived from a male donor with prostate cancer. Sequencing was performed on PBMCs, taken before treatment. CDR3 coding DNA: TGTGCCAGCAGCTTGCTTCGGACGTCCTTCTTCGGGGAGCTGTTTTTT. It translates to CASSLLRTSFFGELFF.